The clone carrying this T cell receptor (beta chain) was recorded a few times. Its target is not known. This CDR3 has 16 amino acids. Germline CDR1 and CDR2: SEHNR and FQNEAQ (reference sequence). V dropped 4 bases and J dropped 6 bases, with 22 bases sitting between them. This sample was taken from a study of T and B cells in COVID-19 patients. The overall study: Active-infection patients were older, median roughly 62 years, than recovered patients, median around 30 years.

Blood genomic DNA input for TRB amplification was 250-500 ng. TRB rearrangements were amplified by multiplex PCR with BIOMED2 TRB-A/B primers. One entry per CDR3 protein, called by TCRdb with MiXCR from the multiplex PCR reads. The sample has over 1,000 distinct CDR3 sequences, 25% to 30% seen once; the top ten hold around two thirds. Regarding the study as a whole: Patients with COVID-19 reportedly showed strongly skewed T cell receptor beta variable and joining gene usage.

The V and J genes are TRBV7-9 and TRBJ2-7; D remains unclear. This TCR was recovered from a human donor with active COVID-19. Input material: blood. CDR3 sequence reads: CASSYLVGSLLSEQYF. The DNA for the CDR3 is TGTGCCAGCAGCTACCTCGTGGGATCCCTCCTCTCCGAGCAGTACTTC.